This T cell receptor beta chain comes out of a study of cytomegalovirus exposure and HLA in healthy donors. A remark on this clone: No antigen is known for it.

Broader study findings: A missense DCLRE1C variant was associated with V- and J-gene trimming of TCR beta chains in a later analysis, and an independent cohort replicated the association. The study designated 160 or so TCR beta chains cytomegalovirus-associated. Rare TCR sequences dominated, though some public TCRs recurred in many donors.

PCR used 60 Vbeta primers and 13 Jbeta primers. Generated by immunoSEQ multiplex PCR, the TCRdb table keeps only in-frame clones and is missing some. The sample includes roughly 120,000 clones, 65% to 75% of them seen just once. The V segment lost 2 bases and the J segment 4 bases; nucleotides outside the gene matches: 4. Germline V gene lookup returns CDR1 GTSNPN and CDR2 SVGIG (reference sequence). The CDR3 consists of 15 residues. Nominally healthy donors provided the samples, though records likely missed some immune exposures. J is TRBJ2-5 and V is TRBV30; the match to TRBD2 covers 13 bases. Sequenced sample: PBMCs. The clonotype originates from a woman aged 50 to 65 in good health and CMV-seropositive. The CDR3, as DNA: TGTGCCTGGAGTAGGGGACTAGCGGGATCAGAGACCCAGTACTTC. Translating gives CAWSRGLAGSETQYF.